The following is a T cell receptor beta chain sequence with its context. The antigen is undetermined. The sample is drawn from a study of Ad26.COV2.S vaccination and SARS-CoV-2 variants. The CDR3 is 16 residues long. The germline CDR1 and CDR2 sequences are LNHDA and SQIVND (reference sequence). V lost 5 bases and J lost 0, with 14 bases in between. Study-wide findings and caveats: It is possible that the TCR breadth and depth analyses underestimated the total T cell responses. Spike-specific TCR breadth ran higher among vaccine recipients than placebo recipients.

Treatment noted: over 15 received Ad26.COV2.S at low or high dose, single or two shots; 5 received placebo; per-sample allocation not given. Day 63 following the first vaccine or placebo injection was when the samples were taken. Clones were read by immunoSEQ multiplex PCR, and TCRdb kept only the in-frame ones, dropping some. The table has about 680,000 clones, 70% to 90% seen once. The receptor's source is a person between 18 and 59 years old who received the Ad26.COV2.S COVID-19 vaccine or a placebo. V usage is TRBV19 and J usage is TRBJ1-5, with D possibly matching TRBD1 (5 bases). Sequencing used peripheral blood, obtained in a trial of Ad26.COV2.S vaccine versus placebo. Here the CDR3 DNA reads TGTGCCAGTAGTCCCCTGGGGACGGTTAGCAATCAGCCCCAGCATTTT. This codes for CASSPLGTVSNQPQHF.